Listed below are T cell receptor beta chains from one sample, sequenced in a study of T cells in Graves' hyperthyroidism and ophthalmopathy. TCRdb ran MiXCR on the multiplex PCR reads and lists one entry per CDR3 protein. Seen here are a few hundred thousand distinct CDR3 sequences, roughly 50% observed once, and the top ten hold more than 7.5%. The specimen was peripheral blood or thyroid tissue (not recorded which). The source of these receptors is a young woman with Graves' hyperthyroidism. CDR3s include the opening cysteine and the closing phenylalanine or tryptophan. The D gene is left open where the match is weak. For some rows the clone size is stated as once, few or many, or as a class when expanded; others skip it.

cdr3_aa cdr3_nt v_call clone_size j_call d_call
CSVLDGSVSRAFF TGCAGTGTTCTGGACGGGAGTGTATCCCGAGCTTTCTTT TRBV20-1 - TRBJ1-1 -
CSARSGTGPSYEQYF TGCAGTGCTAGATCAGGGACAGGGCCCTCCTACGAGCAGTACTTC TRBV20-1 many TRBJ2-7 TRBD1
CASSHRLAGGPGQETQYF TGCGCCAGCAGCCACCGACTAGCGGGAGGGCCGGGTCAAGAGACCCAGTACTTC TRBV7-2 - TRBJ2-5 TRBD2
CSVRQGEVYGYTF TGCAGCGTTAGACAGGGGGAAGTCTATGGCTACACCTTC TRBV29-1 - TRBJ1-2 TRBD1
CASSFPGGRETQYF TGTGCCAGCAGCTTTCCCGGGGGGCGAGAGACCCAGTACTTC TRBV11-1 - TRBJ2-5 -
CASSSPGTDSYNEQFF TGTGCCAGCAGCTCGCCCGGGACGGACTCCTACAATGAGCAGTTCTTC TRBV11-2 - TRBJ2-1 -
CSARSSQGRIEQFF TGCAGTGCTAGGTCCAGCCAGGGGAGGATTGAGCAGTTCTTC TRBV20-1 - TRBJ2-1 -
CASSQEDRGPETQYF TGTGCCAGCAGCCAAGAGGACAGGGGGCCAGAGACCCAGTACTTC TRBV3-1 - TRBJ2-5 TRBD1
CASSPSGGGTGRDDGYTF TGTGCCAGCAGCCCGAGTGGGGGCGGGACAGGACGGGATGATGGCTACACCTTC TRBV9 - TRBJ1-2 TRBD1
CSARHPPGQGNSPLHF TGCAGTGCTAGACACCCGCCGGGGCAGGGGAATTCACCCCTCCACTTT TRBV20-1 - TRBJ1-6 -
CASSTQARGSNQPQHF TGTGCCAGTAGTACCCAGGCTCGGGGGTCCAATCAGCCCCAGCATTTT TRBV19 - TRBJ1-5 -
CASGPLTSLYEQYF TGTGCCAGTGGCCCCCTAACAAGCCTCTACGAGCAGTACTTC TRBV27 - TRBJ2-7 -
CASSYDRDRAYEQYF TGTGCCAGCAGTTACGACCGGGACAGGGCCTACGAGCAGTACTTC TRBV6-2/TRBV6-3 many TRBJ2-7 TRBD1